The next 9 T cell receptor beta chains were all read from a single sample in a study of Tregs in tolerant kidney transplant recipients. Repertoires were generated with immunoSEQ multiplex PCR, while TCRdb's copy carries only in-frame clones and drops some. The sample shows under 300,000 clones, about four fifths of them seen only once. Sample: CD4+ T cells from blood. These receptors all stem from a human donor in good health.

V and J are TRBV19 and TRBJ1-1; 12 nucleotides match TRBD1. After removal of 7 bases from V and 0 bases from J, the junction contained 27 bases not matched to a gene. The CDR3 is 23 amino acids. Germline values: CDR1 LNHDA, CDR2 SQIVND (reference sequence). The CDR3 spells CASTKKRGDRGRSPSKLNTEAFF. In DNA form, the CDR3 reads TGTGCCAGTACCAAAAAACGAGGGGACAGGGGGCGGAGTCCCTCAAAACTGAACACTGAAGCTTTCTTT.

This clone was observed once. V gene TRBV5-1 combines with J gene TRBJ2-7, with 8 positions matching TRBD1. This CDR3 has 15 amino acids. V was pared by 4 bases and J by 1 base, with 7 bases of the junction left unmatched. The germline CDR1 and CDR2 sequences are SGHRS and YFSETQ. CDR3 sequence (DNA): TGCGCCAGCAGCCCCATTGGGACAGGTTCCTACGAGCAGTACTTC. Its protein is CASSPIGTGSYEQYF.

J is TRBJ2-1 and V is TRBV15, with TRBD2 matching 10 bases. This CDR3 contains 17 residues. Germline V gene lookup returns CDR1 LNHNV and CDR2 YYDKDF (reference sequence). The V segment lost 5 bases and the J segment 2 bases; nucleotides outside the gene matches: 9. The CDR3 reads CATSGSLAGAAYNEQFF. DNA for the CDR3: TGTGCCACCAGCGGGTCGCTAGCGGGGGCCGCCTACAATGAGCAGTTCTTC.

This clone showed up just once. The chain recombines TRBV6-6 with TRBJ1-1; D is uncertain. The CDR3 extends over 11 amino acids. Deletions cut 10 bases from V and 5 bases from J, with 11 bases between. The V gene's germline CDR1 is MNHNY and CDR2 SVGAGI (reference sequence). The DNA of the CDR3 is TGTGCCACCACTATGGTGACTGAAGCTTTCTTT. Its translation is CATTMVTEAFF.

V and J are TRBV7-9 and TRBJ2-7; D gene ambiguous. Trimming removed 5 bases from V and 3 bases from J, with 8 bases in between. Per germline, CDR1 SEHNR and CDR2 FQNEAQ (reference sequence). The CDR3 is 12 amino acids. The CDR3 loop is CASSAVSYEQYF. The CDR3 DNA reads as TGTGCCAGCAGCGCTGTTAGCTACGAGCAGTACTTC.

In this sample, this clone turned up many times. V and J are TRBV9 and TRBJ2-7; D unresolved. Between the trimmed V and J ends, which lost 4 bases and 0 bases, there was a span of 14 bases. The CDR3 is made up of 15 amino acids. Germline loops: CDR1 SGDLS, CDR2 YYNGEE. CDR3 region: CASSPNVVSSYEQYF. The CDR3 DNA sequence: TGTGCCAGCAGCCCAAACGTGGTTAGCTCCTACGAGCAGTACTTC.

This rearrangement joins TRBV5-6 to TRBJ1-1; D is uncertain. The length of the CDR3 is 14 residues. The germline V and J ends were trimmed by 2 bases and 2 bases, with 10 bases remaining between them. The V gene's germline CDR1 is SGHDT and CDR2 YYEEEE. The CDR3 here is CASSLWVPNTEAFF. The CDR3 bases are TGTGCCAGCAGCTTATGGGTACCTAACACTGAAGCTTTCTTT.

The genes are TRBV30 and TRBJ2-5; D tentatively reads TRBD1 or TRBD2 (5 bases each). The germline V gene has CDR1 GTSNPN and CDR2 SVGIG (reference sequence). V was clipped by 3 bases and J by 6 bases, with 14 bases between them. There are 13 residues in the CDR3. The CDR3 region has the DNA TGTGCCTGGAGGGGGGACCAAATCAAGACCCAGTACTTC. Encoded protein: CAWRGDQIKTQYF. The entire variable domain, with the rest obtained from reference TRBV30 and TRBJ2-5, is as follows: SQTIHQWPATLVQPVGSPLSLECTVEGTSNPNLYWYRQAAGRGLQLLFYSVGIGQISSEVPQNLSASRPQDRQFILSSKKLLLSDSGFYLCAWRGDQIKTQYFGPGTRLLVL.

This rearrangement joins TRBV5-6 to TRBJ2-1; D unclear. V gave up 2 bases and J gave up 5 bases, with 5 bases separating them. CDR3 length: 12 amino acids. Germline V gene lookup returns CDR1 SGHDT and CDR2 YYEEEE. CDR3 coding DNA: TGTGCCAGCAGCTTATATAACAATGAGCAGTTCTTC. This encodes CASSLYNNEQFF. Full variable domain (outside the CDR3, taken from reference TRBV5-6 and TRBJ2-1): DAGVTQSPTHLIKTRGQQVTLRCSPKSGHDTVSWYQQALGQGPQFIFQYYEEEERQRGNFPDRFSGHQFPNYSSELNVNALLLGDSALYLCASSLYNNEQFFGPGTRLTVL.